This T cell receptor (beta chain) was recorded in a study of control samples from healthy donors and cancer patients. The repertoire was sequenced with immunoSEQ multiplex PCR; TCRdb's copy has only in-frame clones and lacks some. The sample has some 130,000 clones, 85% to 90% seen once. Germline V gives CDR1 PRHDT, CDR2 FYEKMQ (reference sequence). Trimming at V came to 4 bases and at J to 0 bases, leaving 3 bases not matched to a gene. The CDR3 is 16 amino acids. The chain joins TRBV13 to TRBJ2-1, with 10 positions matching TRBD2. The sample consisted of PBMCs. This receptor was taken from a man aged 50 to 59 with head and neck cancer. The CDR3 is CASSSLAGGSYNEQFF. Written as DNA, the CDR3 is TGTGCCAGCAGCTCCTTAGCGGGGGGCTCCTACAATGAGCAGTTCTTC.